The 26 T cell receptor beta chains in this list originate from one sample, sequenced in a study of glioma-infiltrating T cells after dendritic cell vaccination. Clones were sequenced by immunoSEQ multiplex PCR, and TCRdb holds only the in-frame ones, with some missing. The table lists about 95,000 clones, over 65% of them singletons. The material was blood, obtained before dendritic cell vaccination. These receptors were collected from a human donor with glioblastoma.

This rearrangement joins TRBV9 to TRBJ2-7; D remains unclear. The CDR3 spans 13 residues. Germline V CDR1 and CDR2: SGDLS, YYNGEE. Trimming stripped 2 bases from V and 7 bases from J, with 13 bases between. The CDR3 DNA reads TGTGCCAGCAGCGTGTTTCCCCAGTCTGAGCAGTACTTC. It encodes CASSVFPQSEQYF.

This chain links TRBV18 with TRBJ1-5; TRBD1 matches at 11 bases. Germline loops: CDR1 KGHSH, CDR2 LQKENI. V dropped 5 bases and J dropped 2; count of bases not matched to a gene: 5. The CDR3 is made up of 16 amino acids. The CDR3 protein is CASSSGTGGGNQPQHF. CDR3 nucleotide sequence: TGTGCCAGCTCATCCGGGACAGGGGGGGGCAATCAGCCCCAGCATTTT. Based on the CDR3 plus reference TRBV18 and TRBJ1-5, the full variable domain is NAGVMQNPRHLVRRRGQEARLRCSPMKGHSHVYWYRQLPEEGLKFMVYLQKENIIDESGMPKERFSAEFPKEGPSILRIQQVVRGDSAAYFCASSSGTGGGNQPQHFGDGTRLSIL.

CDR3: CSVIGGAGQPQHF. In DNA, the CDR3 is TGCAGCGTGATAGGGGGCGCCGGACAGCCCCAGCATTTT. V usage is TRBV29-1 and J usage is TRBJ1-5; 7 nucleotides align to TRBD1. V gave up 6 bases and J gave up 7 bases; unmatched junction bases: 9. CDR1 SQVTM and CDR2 ANQGSEA come from the germline V gene. There are 13 residues in the CDR3.

The rearrangement joins TRBV6-1 to TRBJ1-4; D unclear. The length of the CDR3 is 15 residues. Germline V gene sequence: CDR1 MNHNS, CDR2 SASEGT. The V end was cut by 4 bases, the J end by 10 bases, with 19 bases between. The CDR3 reads CASSAGASSAGKLFF. For the CDR3, the DNA is TGTGCCAGCAGTGCCGGCGCGTCGAGCGCGGGAAAACTGTTTTTT.

This clone was observed once. The J gene is TRBJ1-4, the V gene TRBV6-5; TRBD1 agrees at 7 bases. Germline-derived CDR1 and CDR2 are MNHEY and SVGAGI. V was clipped by 5 bases and J by 11 bases; unmatched bases: 8. This CDR3 has 13 amino acids. In nucleotides, the CDR3 is TGTGCCAGCAGTCCAGGGACAGCTTGGAAACTGTTTTTT. Amino acids: CASSPGTAWKLFF.

This clone was counted a single time. This same CDR3 is encoded by further DNA sequences in the sample. The V call is TRBV11-2, the J call TRBJ2-2; TRBD2 might be the D (6 bases). Germline CDR1 and CDR2: SGHAT and FQNNGV. The CDR3 is made up of 14 amino acids. The V end was cut by 5 bases, the J end by 1 base, with 8 bases between. The chain's CDR3 is CASSRRGNTGELFF. DNA for the CDR3: TGTGCCAGCAGCCGGCGGGGGAACACCGGGGAGCTGTTTTTT. Full variable domain (outside the CDR3, taken from reference TRBV11-2 and TRBJ2-2): EAGVAQSPRYKIIEKRQSVAFWCNPISGHATLYWYQQILGQGPKLLIQFQNNGVVDDSQLPKDRFSAERLKGVDSTLKIQPAKLEDSAVYLCASSRRGNTGELFFGEGSRLTVL.

The chain is built from TRBV7-8 and TRBJ2-7; 7 nucleotides line up with TRBD1. Germline V CDR1 and CDR2: SGHVS, FQNEAQ. After removal of 0 bases from V and 3 bases from J, the junction contained 8 bases not matched to a gene. The CDR3 length is 16 residues. This CDR3 is CASSLAGTEFYYEQYF. The CDR3 DNA sequence: TGTGCCAGCAGCTTAGCCGGGACAGAATTTTACTACGAGCAGTACTTC.

The V call is TRBV7-9, the J call TRBJ1-2; 10 bases align to TRBD1. The germline V gene has CDR1 SEHNR and CDR2 FQNEAQ (reference sequence). Trimming took 5 bases from V and 8 from J; bases not matched to a gene: 5. The CDR3 consists of 13 residues. For the CDR3, the DNA is TGTGCCAGCAGCCTGACAGGGGGCGAAGGCTACACCTTC. This encodes CASSLTGGEGYTF.

This clone has a single count. The chain links TRBV7-9 to TRBJ2-7; the D gene is possibly TRBD2 (6 bases). The V gene's germline CDR1 is SEHNR and CDR2 FQNEAQ (reference sequence). The CDR3 has 14 amino acids. V lost 5 bases, J lost 3 bases, and 14 bases lay in between. The chain's CDR3 is CASSLGTPFYEQYF. CDR3 DNA sequence: TGTGCCAGCAGCCTCGGGACTCCATTCTACGAGCAGTACTTC. Full variable domain (rest looked up from reference TRBV7-9 and TRBJ2-7): DTGVSQNPRHKITKRGQNVTFRCDPISEHNRLYWYRQTLGQGPEFLTYFQNEAQLEKSRLLSDRFSAERPKGSFSTLEIQRTEQGDSAMYLCASSLGTPFYEQYFGPGTRLTVT.

The chain combines TRBV6-6 with TRBJ2-6, with 9 bases that match TRBD1. V gave up 6 bases and J gave up 2 bases; unmatched junction bases: 5. The CDR3 runs 16 residues. The germline CDR1 and CDR2 sequences are MNHNY and SVGAGI (reference sequence). The CDR3 loop reads CASRPGQGTGANVLTF. CDR3 bases: TGTGCCAGCAGACCGGGACAGGGAACTGGGGCCAACGTCCTGACTTTC.

The rearrangement uses TRBV5-1 and TRBJ2-5, with 13 bases matching TRBD2. There are 15 residues in the CDR3. Germline assignment: CDR1 SGHRS and CDR2 YFSETQ. V was pared by 4 bases and J by 3 bases, with 3 bases of the junction left unmatched. The CDR3, as DNA: TGCGCCAGCAGCCCCACTAGCGGGGGGGAAGAGACCCAGTACTTC. Translating gives CASSPTSGGEETQYF.

V and J are TRBV15 and TRBJ1-2; TRBD1 agrees at 11 bases. Germline V gene data show CDR1 as LNHNV and CDR2 as YYDKDF (reference sequence). This CDR3 has 17 amino acids. Trimming took 1 base from V and 8 from J; bases not matched to a gene: 12. The CDR3 region is CATSRGATGTGGRGYTF. CDR3 DNA: TGTGCCACCAGCAGAGGTGCAACCGGGACAGGGGGTCGGGGCTACACCTTC.

The CDR3 spells CATMNTHRGGDYGYTF. In nucleotides, the CDR3 is TGCGCCACCATGAATACTCACAGGGGTGGCGACTATGGCTACACCTTC. The chain carries TRBV4-1 and TRBJ1-2; 7 nucleotides align to TRBD1. Trimming took 10 bases from V and 3 from J; bases not matched to a gene: 17. This CDR3 comprises 16 residues. The germline V gene encodes CDR1 MGHRA and CDR2 YSYEKL.

The table lists this clone with a few counts. The chain employs TRBV4-3 and TRBJ1-3; perhaps TRBD1 as D (5 bases). V dropped 4 bases and J dropped 5 bases, with 15 bases sitting between them. The CDR3 has 15 residues. Germline V CDR1 and CDR2: LGHNA, YSLEER. The CDR3 DNA is TGCGCCAGCAGCCCCGGGGGGGGTTTGCGAAACACCATATATTTT. It translates to CASSPGGGLRNTIYF.

The chain couples TRBV6-1 to TRBJ2-7, with 15 bases identical to TRBD2. CDR1 is MNHNS, CDR2 SASEGT, per germline. The trim removed 2 bases at V and 5 bases at J, leaving 16 bases unmatched. The CDR3 is 20 residues long. The CDR3 sequence is CASSETIWTSGRAAGNEQYF. Here the CDR3 DNA reads TGTGCCAGCAGTGAAACAATTTGGACTAGCGGGAGGGCCGCAGGGAACGAGCAGTACTTC.

The rearrangement uses TRBV5-1 and TRBJ1-1, with D uncertain. Trimming removed 3 bases at V and 10 bases at J, with 19 bases between. Germline CDR1 is SGHRS and CDR2 is YFSETQ. This CDR3 has 14 residues. CDR3 in amino acids: CASSSGEGKGLAFF. CDR3 DNA sequence: TGCGCCAGCAGCTCAGGTGAGGGTAAGGGTTTAGCTTTCTTT.

This clone was observed a single time. The chain carries TRBV5-4 and TRBJ2-3; possibly TRBD2 for D (6 bases). Germline loops: CDR1 SGHNT, CDR2 YYREEE (reference sequence). The V gene lost 0 bases and the J gene lost 0 bases, with 11 bases spanning the gap. This CDR3 is built from 16 residues. The CDR3 sequence is CASSLGLAESTDTQYF. CDR3 sequence (DNA): TGTGCCAGCAGCTTGGGTTTAGCGGAAAGCACAGATACGCAGTATTTT.

The rearrangement links TRBV5-5 to TRBJ2-5; D perhaps matches TRBD2 (5 bases). CDR1 and CDR2 from the germline V gene are SGHKS and YYEKEE (reference sequence). V was pared by 2 bases and J by 3 bases, with 5 bases between. This CDR3 region has 12 residues. CDR3 DNA sequence: TGTGCCAGCAGCTTAGCGGAAGAGACCCAGTACTTC. Translation: CASSLAEETQYF.

V gene TRBV6-1 combines with J gene TRBJ1-1, with 9 bases identical to TRBD1. The germline V gene has CDR1 MNHNS and CDR2 SASEGT. V dropped 5 bases and J dropped 7; count of bases not matched to a gene: 8. The CDR3 covers 14 residues. CDR3: CASSHTGGHGEAFF. The DNA for the CDR3 is TGTGCCAGCAGTCACACAGGGGGCCATGGTGAAGCTTTCTTT.

V usage is TRBV4-1 and J usage is TRBJ1-1, with D unresolved. Trimming left V 7 bases short and J 0 bases short, with 12 bases between. Germline V CDR1 and CDR2: MGHRA, YSYEKL. The CDR3 runs 14 residues. CDR3 in amino acids: CASTSSTLNTEAFF. The CDR3 region has the DNA TGCGCCAGCACCTCTTCCACATTGAACACTGAAGCTTTCTTT.

This clone was seen more than once but under ten times. V gene TRBV13 combines with J gene TRBJ2-7; D is perhaps TRBD2 (7 bases). The CDR3 sequence is 14 residues long. Germline V CDR1 and CDR2: PRHDT, FYEKMQ (reference sequence). Trimming took 2 bases from V and 6 from J, leaving 14 bases between them. The CDR3 nucleotides read TGTGCCAGCAGCTTAAGTCGGGGGGCTGGCGAGCAGTACTTC. Its protein product is CASSLSRGAGEQYF.

Only a few counts were recorded for this clone. The rearrangement uses TRBV13 and TRBJ2-1; D might be TRBD2 (6 bases). Germline V lookup: CDR1 PRHDT, CDR2 FYEKMQ (reference sequence). CDR3 length equals 14 residues. V was trimmed by 2 bases and J by 7 bases, leaving 12 bases between them. The CDR3 loop is CASSLNTRGNEQFF. CDR3 coding DNA: TGTGCCAGCAGCTTAAACACACGGGGGAATGAGCAGTTCTTC.

The rearrangement joins TRBV4-2 to TRBJ2-2; 7 positions match TRBD1. V lost 3 bases and J lost 5; bases outside the gene matches: 6. CDR1 is LGHNA, CDR2 YNFKEQ, per germline. This CDR3 comprises 15 residues. CDR3 coding DNA: TGTGCCAGCAGCCAGGTAGACAGGGCGACCGGGGAGCTGTTTTTT. Translating gives CASSQVDRATGELFF.

With respect to this clone: Distinct nucleotide sequences in the sample also encode this CDR3. V is TRBV5-6 and J is TRBJ1-2; no firm D call. CDR1 is SGHDT, CDR2 YYEEEE, per germline. The germline V and J ends were trimmed by 3 bases and 1 base, with 4 bases remaining between them. The CDR3 length is 12 residues. DNA for the CDR3: TGTGCCAGCAGCTCTTATAACTATGGCTACACCTTC. Encoded protein: CASSSYNYGYTF.

The chain recombines TRBV13 with TRBJ1-1; TRBD1 agrees at 8 bases. The V segment lost 5 bases and the J segment 3 bases; nucleotides outside the gene matches: 8. In germline, CDR1 is PRHDT, CDR2 FYEKMQ (reference sequence). The CDR3 extends over 15 amino acids. This CDR3 reads CASSPQGGRDTEAFF. CDR3 bases: TGTGCCAGCAGCCCACAGGGGGGGCGGGACACTGAAGCTTTCTTT.

The chain joins TRBV29-1 to TRBJ1-4; D might be TRBD1 (6 bases). The CDR3 runs to 13 residues. V lost 3 bases, J lost 8 bases, and 13 bases lay in between. Per the germline V gene, CDR1 is SQVTM and CDR2 is ANQGSEA. For the CDR3, the DNA is TGCAGCGTTGATCAGGGGATGAAGGAAAAACTGTTTTTT. It encodes CSVDQGMKEKLFF.